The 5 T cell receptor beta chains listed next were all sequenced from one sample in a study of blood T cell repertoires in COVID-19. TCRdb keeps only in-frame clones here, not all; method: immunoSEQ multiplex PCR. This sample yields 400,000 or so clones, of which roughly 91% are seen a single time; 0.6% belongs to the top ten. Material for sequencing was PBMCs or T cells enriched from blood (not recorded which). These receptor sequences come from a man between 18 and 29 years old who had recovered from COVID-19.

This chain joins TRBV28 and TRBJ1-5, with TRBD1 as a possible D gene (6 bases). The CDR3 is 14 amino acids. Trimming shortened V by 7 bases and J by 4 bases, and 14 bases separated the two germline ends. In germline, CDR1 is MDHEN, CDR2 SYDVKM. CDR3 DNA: TGTGCCAGCATCCAGGGGTCAGGGAATCAGCCCCAGCATTTT. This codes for CASIQGSGNQPQHF.

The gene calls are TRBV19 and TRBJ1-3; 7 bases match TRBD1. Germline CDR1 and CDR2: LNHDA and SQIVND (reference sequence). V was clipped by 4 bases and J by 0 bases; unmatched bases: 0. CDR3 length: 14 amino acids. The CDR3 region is CASSTGGSGNTIYF. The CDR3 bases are TGTGCCAGTAGTACAGGGGGCTCTGGAAACACCATATATTTT.

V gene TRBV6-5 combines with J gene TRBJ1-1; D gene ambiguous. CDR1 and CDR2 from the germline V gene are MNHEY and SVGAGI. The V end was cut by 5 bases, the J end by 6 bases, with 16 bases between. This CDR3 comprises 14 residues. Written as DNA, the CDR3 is TGTGCCAGCAGTCCCTCCGGAGAAGTCCCTGAAGCTTTCTTT. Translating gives CASSPSGEVPEAFF.

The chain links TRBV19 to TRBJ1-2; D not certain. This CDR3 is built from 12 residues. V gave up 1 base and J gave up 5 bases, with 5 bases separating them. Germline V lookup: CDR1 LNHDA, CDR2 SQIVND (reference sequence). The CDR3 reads CASSIAKYGYTF. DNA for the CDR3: TGTGCCAGTAGTATAGCCAAATATGGCTACACCTTC.

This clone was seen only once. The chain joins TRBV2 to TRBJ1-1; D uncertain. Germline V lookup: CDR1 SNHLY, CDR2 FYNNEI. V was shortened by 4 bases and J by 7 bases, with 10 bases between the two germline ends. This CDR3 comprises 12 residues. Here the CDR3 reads CASSVTTGEAFF. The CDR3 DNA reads TGTGCCAGCAGTGTTACGACTGGTGAAGCTTTCTTT.